The 21 T cell receptor beta chains below were found in one sample sequenced in a study of blood T cell repertoires in COVID-19. Clones were sequenced by immunoSEQ multiplex PCR, and TCRdb holds only the in-frame ones, with some missing. The sample lists 300,000 to 350,000 clones, approximately 90% occurring once. Material: peripheral blood. These receptors all stem from a young man with active or convalescent COVID-19.

This clone turned up a few times. The chain uses TRBV29-1 and TRBJ1-2; TRBD1 is a possible D gene (5 bases). The CDR3 totals 15 residues. The germline V and J ends were trimmed by 0 bases and 4 bases, with 15 bases remaining between them. Germline-derived CDR1 and CDR2 are SQVTM and ANQGSEA. Here the CDR3 DNA reads TGCAGCGTTGAAGACCCCGGGGGGGAGAGCTATGGCTACACCTTC. Translated, it gives CSVEDPGGESYGYTF. The variable domain in full, completed from reference TRBV29-1 and TRBJ1-2, reads SAVISQKPSRDICQRGTSLTIQCQVDSQVTMMFWYRQQPGQSLTLIATANQGSEATYESGFVIDKFPISRPNLTFSTLTVSNMSPEDSSIYLCSVEDPGGESYGYTFGSGTRLTVV.

The table lists this clone with a count of one. The rearrangement uses TRBV11-2 and TRBJ2-1; TRBD2 is a possible D gene (5 bases). The length of the CDR3 is 14 residues. The V and J ends lost 7 bases and 2 bases respectively, with 12 bases between them. CDR1 and CDR2 from the germline V gene are SGHAT and FQNNGV. CDR3 sequence: CASKGGGTYNEQFF. CDR3 bases: TGTGCCAGCAAAGGCGGAGGAACCTACAATGAGCAGTTCTTC.

The rearrangement links TRBV5-4 to TRBJ2-3; TRBD2 agrees at 7 bases. J lost 6 bases, V lost 4 bases, and 11 bases had no gene match. The germline V gene has CDR1 SGHNT and CDR2 YYREEE (reference sequence). The CDR3 is made up of 15 amino acids. In DNA form, the CDR3 reads TGTGCCAGCAGCCCCTGGGCGCGGGGGTCGGATACGCAGTATTTT. Residues: CASSPWARGSDTQYF. Together with reference TRBV5-4 and TRBJ2-3, the CDR3 gives the full variable domain: ETGVTQSPTHLIKTRGQQVTLRCSSQSGHNTVSWYQQALGQGPQFIFQYYREEENGRGNFPPRFSGLQFPNYSSELNVNALELDDSALYLCASSPWARGSDTQYFGPGTRLTVL.

This clone was seen a few times. The chain uses TRBV28 and TRBJ1-2; D not resolved. Germline CDR1 and CDR2: MDHEN and SYDVKM. The CDR3 spans 8 residues. The CDR3 DNA reads as TGTTATAACTATGGCTACACCTTC. Protein: CYNYGYTF.

The chain links TRBV28 to TRBJ1-2, with TRBD1 as a possible D gene (6 bases). Germline V CDR1 and CDR2: MDHEN, SYDVKM. The V and J ends lost 2 bases and 7 bases respectively, with 14 bases between them. The CDR3 totals 14 residues. The CDR3 sequence: CASSLKSGGVGYTF. The CDR3, as DNA: TGTGCCAGCAGTTTAAAATCGGGGGGCGTTGGCTACACCTTC.

V gene TRBV5-1 combines with J gene TRBJ2-2, with 7 nucleotides matching TRBD1. V lost 3 bases to trimming and J lost 6 bases; unmatched junction nucleotides: 11. CDR1 and CDR2 (germline): SGHRS, YFSETQ. The CDR3 is made up of 16 amino acids. The CDR3 reads CASSSNRQGLPGELFF. The CDR3 nucleotides are TGCGCCAGCAGCTCGAATAGACAGGGTTTACCCGGGGAGCTGTTTTTT. Full variable domain (outside the CDR3, taken from reference TRBV5-1 and TRBJ2-2): KAGVTQTPRYLIKTRGQQVTLSCSPISGHRSVSWYQQTPGQGLQFLFEYFSETQRNKGNFPGRFSGRQFSNSRSEMNVSTLELGDSALYLCASSSNRQGLPGELFFGEGSRLTVL.

V is TRBV7-9 and J is TRBJ1-1; the D is unclear. The ends were cut back, 5 bases at V and 7 bases at J, with 17 bases in the middle. The CDR3 length is 14 residues. Germline V gives CDR1 SEHNR, CDR2 FQNEAQ (reference sequence). This CDR3 reads CASSPPSPPVEAFF. CDR3 nucleotide sequence: TGTGCCAGCAGCCCGCCATCTCCACCGGTTGAAGCTTTCTTT.

This rearrangement joins TRBV15 to TRBJ2-1, with 10 bases matching TRBD1. CDR1 LNHNV and CDR2 YYDKDF come from the germline V gene (reference sequence). This CDR3 is built from 13 residues. V trimming: 5 bases; J trimming: 9 bases; junction bases outside the gene matches: 4. DNA of the CDR3: TGTGCCACCAGCCAGGACAGGGGGACTGAGCAGTTCTTC. Translation gives CATSQDRGTEQFF.

The rearrangement links TRBV19 to TRBJ2-7; the D gene is possibly TRBD1 (6 bases). Germline V gives CDR1 LNHDA, CDR2 SQIVND (reference sequence). CDR3 length equals 15 residues. V dropped 4 bases and J dropped 5 bases, with 18 bases sitting between them. The CDR3 nucleotides are TGTGCCAGTAGTACCTCCTTAACAGGGACCGACGAGCAGTACTTC. Protein product: CASSTSLTGTDEQYF.

The chain employs TRBV5-4 and TRBJ2-2; 8 nucleotides line up with TRBD1. V lost 2 bases to trimming and J lost 5 bases; unmatched junction nucleotides: 5. Germline CDR1 reads SGHNT; CDR2 reads YYREEE (reference sequence). This CDR3 is built from 15 residues. CDR3 in amino acids: CASSFGQGWTGELFF. CDR3 nucleotides: TGTGCCAGCAGCTTCGGACAGGGTTGGACCGGGGAGCTGTTTTTT.

This clone was picked up one time. J is TRBJ2-1 and V is TRBV4-1, with 7 bases that match TRBD1. The junction had 11 bases not matched to a gene; V was cut back by 4 bases and J by 8 bases. CDR1 MGHRA and CDR2 YSYEKL come from the germline V gene. The CDR3 is 15 amino acids. The CDR3: CASSPKGGPLDEQFF. The CDR3 DNA follows: TGCGCCAGCAGCCCTAAAGGGGGCCCTTTAGATGAGCAGTTCTTC.

V and J are TRBV11-1 and TRBJ2-1; 8 bases agree with TRBD2. V trimming: 2 bases; J trimming: 4 bases; junction bases outside the gene matches: 7. The germline V gene has CDR1 SGHAT and CDR2 FQDESV (reference sequence). This CDR3 contains 16 residues. The CDR3 nucleotides read TGTGCCAGCAGCTTATGGGGCGGGAGGTCGTACAATGAGCAGTTCTTC. Amino acid sequence: CASSLWGGRSYNEQFF.

The chain joins TRBV7-9 to TRBJ1-2, with 8 nucleotides matching TRBD1. Looked up from germline, CDR1 is SEHNR and CDR2 is FQNEAQ (reference sequence). With V trimmed by 5 bases and J by 8 bases, 7 bases remained unmatched. The CDR3 spans 13 residues. CDR3 sequence (DNA): TGTGCCAGCAGCCCCGGACAGGGACGGGGCTACACCTTC. It is translated as CASSPGQGRGYTF. Full variable domain (remainder filled in from reference TRBV7-9 and TRBJ1-2): DTGVSQNPRHKITKRGQNVTFRCDPISEHNRLYWYRQTLGQGPEFLTYFQNEAQLEKSRLLSDRFSAERPKGSFSTLEIQRTEQGDSAMYLCASSPGQGRGYTFGSGTRLTVV.

The chain combines TRBV28 with TRBJ2-1; D is possibly TRBD1 (5 bases). This CDR3 has 15 residues. The V and J ends lost 7 bases and 2 bases respectively, with 15 bases between them. The germline gives CDR1 MDHEN, CDR2 SYDVKM. CDR3 sequence: CASTQGVPPYNEQFF. The CDR3, as DNA: TGTGCCAGCACCCAAGGGGTGCCCCCCTACAATGAGCAGTTCTTC.

This clone came up a few times. The chain couples TRBV27 to TRBJ1-3, with 9 bases aligning to TRBD1. Germline CDR1 MNHEY, CDR2 SMNVEV (reference sequence). The CDR3 has 15 amino acids. J gave up 5 bases and V 6 bases, and 8 bases lay outside the gene matches. The CDR3 spells CASSGRDRDRNTIYF. DNA of the CDR3: TGTGCCAGCAGCGGACGGGACAGGGACCGAAACACCATATATTTT.

The chain combines TRBV7-2 with TRBJ2-1, with 7 bases that match TRBD1. This CDR3 contains 16 residues. Germline V lookup: CDR1 SGHTA, CDR2 FQGNSA. V shed 5 bases and J 8 bases; nucleotides not matched to a gene: 15. In DNA form, the CDR3 reads TGTGCCAGCAGCCCGGCGTCGAGGGGGCCTGCCCATGAGCAGTTCTTC. The encoded protein is CASSPASRGPAHEQFF.

The chain links TRBV11-2 to TRBJ2-2; D call uncertain. The V and J ends lost 4 bases and 7 bases respectively, with 7 bases between them. From germline, CDR1 is SGHAT and CDR2 FQNNGV. The CDR3 extends over 12 amino acids. In DNA form, the CDR3 reads TGTGCCAGCAGCTCCGTTAACGGGGAGCTGTTTTTT. It yields the protein CASSSVNGELFF.

The J gene is TRBJ2-2, the V gene TRBV11-2; 7 bases are shared with TRBD1. The J segment lost 6 bases and the V segment lost 7 bases, leaving 8 bases of the junction unmatched. Germline CDR1 is SGHAT and CDR2 is FQNNGV. The CDR3 spans 14 residues. The CDR3 protein is CASKRGGAAGELFF. The CDR3 DNA is TGTGCCAGCAAAAGAGGGGGCGCTGCCGGGGAGCTGTTTTTT. Filled out from reference TRBV11-2 and TRBJ2-2, the complete variable domain reads EAGVAQSPRYKIIEKRQSVAFWCNPISGHATLYWYQQILGQGPKLLIQFQNNGVVDDSQLPKDRFSAERLKGVDSTLKIQPAKLEDSAVYLCASKRGGAAGELFFGEGSRLTVL.

This clone was detected only a few times. The genes are TRBV4-1 and TRBJ2-2; D is uncertain. The CDR3 extends over 13 amino acids. Germline V gene lookup returns CDR1 MGHRA and CDR2 YSYEKL. The V end lost 0 bases, the J end lost 11 bases, and 10 bases lay between the germline ends. CDR3 in DNA: TGCGCCAGCAGCCAAGATGCAGGCCTAGAGCTGTTTTTT. Translating gives CASSQDAGLELFF.

V usage is TRBV5-4 and J usage is TRBJ2-2, with D maybe TRBD2 (5 bases). Trimming removed 4 bases from V and 4 bases from J, with 17 bases in between. This CDR3 has 16 residues. Germline V gives CDR1 SGHNT, CDR2 YYREEE (reference sequence). CDR3 loop: CASSGPRVGVTGELFF. CDR3 nucleotides: TGTGCCAGCAGCGGTCCGCGGGTCGGGGTCACCGGGGAGCTGTTTTTT.

The genes are TRBV28 and TRBJ2-7; possible D gene TRBD1, 6 bases. Germline-derived CDR1 and CDR2 are MDHEN and SYDVKM. V lost 7 bases and J 1 base, leaving 11 bases between the germline ends. The CDR3 spans 13 residues. The CDR3 region is CASKGTSSYEQYF. DNA for the CDR3: TGTGCCAGCAAAGGGACATCTTCCTACGAGCAGTACTTC.